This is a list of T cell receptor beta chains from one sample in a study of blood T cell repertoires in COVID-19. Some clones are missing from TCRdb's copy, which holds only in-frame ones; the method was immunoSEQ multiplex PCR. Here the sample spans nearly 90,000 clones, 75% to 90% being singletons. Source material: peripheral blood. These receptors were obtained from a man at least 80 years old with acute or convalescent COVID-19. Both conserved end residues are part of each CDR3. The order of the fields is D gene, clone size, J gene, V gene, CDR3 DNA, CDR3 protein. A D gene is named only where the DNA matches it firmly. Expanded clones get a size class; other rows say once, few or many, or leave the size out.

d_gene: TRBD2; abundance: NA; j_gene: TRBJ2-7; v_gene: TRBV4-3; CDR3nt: TGCGCCAGCAGCCAAGAAGCCCCAGGGACTAGCGGGATAGCGTTGCCCTCATTC; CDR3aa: CASSQEAPGTSGIALPSF
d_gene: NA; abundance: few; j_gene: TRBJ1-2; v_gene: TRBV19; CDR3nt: TGTGCCAGTAGAGGCGGACAAACTAACTATGGCTACACCTTC; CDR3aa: CASRGGQTNYGYTF
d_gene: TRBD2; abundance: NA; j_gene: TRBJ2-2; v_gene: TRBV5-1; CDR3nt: TGCGCCAGCAGCCGTACCTCGGGAGGGGCGATCGGGGAGCTGTTTTTT; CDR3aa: CASSRTSGGAIGELFF
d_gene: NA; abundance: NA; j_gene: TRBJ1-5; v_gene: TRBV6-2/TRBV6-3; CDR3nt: NA; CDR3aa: CASSTSGRVYSNQPQHF
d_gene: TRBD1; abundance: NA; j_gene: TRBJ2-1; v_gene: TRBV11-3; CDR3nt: TGTGCCCAAGATACCCGGACAGGACACGAGCAGTTCTTC; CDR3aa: CAQDTRTGHEQFF
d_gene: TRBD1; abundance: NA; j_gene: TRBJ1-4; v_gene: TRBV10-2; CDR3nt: TGCGCCAGCTTCGACAGGGGAGGTAATGAAAAACTGTTTTTT; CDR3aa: CASFDRGGNEKLFF
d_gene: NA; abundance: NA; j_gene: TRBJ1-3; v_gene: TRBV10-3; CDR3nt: TGTGCCATCAGTGAGTCGTCTTTGGGGCTGAAGGGAAACACCATATATTTT; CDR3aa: CAISESSLGLKGNTIYF
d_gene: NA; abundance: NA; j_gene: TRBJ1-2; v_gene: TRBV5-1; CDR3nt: TGCGCCAGCAGCTTGGAAGGGGATCCTAACTATGGCTACACCTTC; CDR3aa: CASSLEGDPNYGYTF
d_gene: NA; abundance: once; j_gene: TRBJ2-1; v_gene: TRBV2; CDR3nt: TGTGCCAGCAAGACGGACAGCGAAGAGCAGTTCTTC; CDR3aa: CASKTDSEEQFF
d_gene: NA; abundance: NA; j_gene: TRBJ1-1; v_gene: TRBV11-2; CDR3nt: TGTGCCAGCAGCTTAAGGGGTACTGAAGCTTTCTTT; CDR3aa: CASSLRGTEAFF
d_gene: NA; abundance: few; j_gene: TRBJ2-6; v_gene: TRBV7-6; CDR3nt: TGTGCCAGCAGCTTAGCGGGGGCCTTTGGGGCCAACGTCCTGACTTTC; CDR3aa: CASSLAGAFGANVLTF
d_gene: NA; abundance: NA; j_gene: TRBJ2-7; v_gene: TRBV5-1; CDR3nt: TGCGCCAGCAGCCAAACAGGGCTCCACGAGCAGTACTTC; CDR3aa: CASSQTGLHEQYF
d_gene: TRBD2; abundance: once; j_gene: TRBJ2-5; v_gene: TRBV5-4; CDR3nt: TGTGCCAGCAGCTTGGCCGGGAGGACTAGCGGGAGTGTAGAGACCCAGTACTTC; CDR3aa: CASSLAGRTSGSVETQYF
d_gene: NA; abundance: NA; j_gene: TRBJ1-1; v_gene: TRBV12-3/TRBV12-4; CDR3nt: TGTGCCAGCAGTTTGGGCAGTTTAACTGAAGCTTTCTTT; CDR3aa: CASSLGSLTEAFF
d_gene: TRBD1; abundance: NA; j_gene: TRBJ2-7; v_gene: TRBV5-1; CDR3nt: TGCGCCAGCAGCCAGGGACAGGGGGGCTACGAGCAGTACTTC; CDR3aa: CASSQGQGGYEQYF
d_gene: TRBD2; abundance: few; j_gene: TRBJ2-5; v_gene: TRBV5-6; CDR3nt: TGTGCCAGCACCACTTTTGGGACTAGCGGGGGGAGAGAGACCCAGTACTTC; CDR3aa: CASTTFGTSGGRETQYF
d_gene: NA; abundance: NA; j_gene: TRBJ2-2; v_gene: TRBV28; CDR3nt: TGTGCCAGCAGTTTACACAAGAACACCGGGGAGCTGTTTTTT; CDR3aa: CASSLHKNTGELFF
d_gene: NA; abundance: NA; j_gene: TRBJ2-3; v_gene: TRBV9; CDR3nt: TGTGCCAGCAGCCACTTCTCGCCCTCAGATACGCAGTATTTT; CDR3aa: CASSHFSPSDTQYF
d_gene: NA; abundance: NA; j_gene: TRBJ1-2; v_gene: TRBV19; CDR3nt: TGTGCCAGTAGTATGGCGGGCCTGCGGGCTGTTGGCTACACCTTC; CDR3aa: CASSMAGLRAVGYTF
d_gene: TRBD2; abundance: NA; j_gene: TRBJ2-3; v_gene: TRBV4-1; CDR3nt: TGCGCCAGCAGGTTGAGCGGGAGTACCCGGCACACAGATACGCAGTATTTT; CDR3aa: CASRLSGSTRHTDTQYF
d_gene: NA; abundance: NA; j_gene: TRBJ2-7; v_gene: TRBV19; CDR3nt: TGTGCCAGTAGTACCACGTCGGTGTCCTACGAGCAGTACTTC; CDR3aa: CASSTTSVSYEQYF
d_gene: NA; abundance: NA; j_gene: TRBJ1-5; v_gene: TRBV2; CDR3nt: TGTGCCAGCGGGATAGGGGGGGACCAGCCCCAGCATTTT; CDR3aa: CASGIGGDQPQHF
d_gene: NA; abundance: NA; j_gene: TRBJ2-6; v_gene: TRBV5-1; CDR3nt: TGCGCCAGCAGCTTTAGGGCAGGGGAAGGTCCTGGGGCCAACGTCCTGACTTTC; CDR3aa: CASSFRAGEGPGANVLTF
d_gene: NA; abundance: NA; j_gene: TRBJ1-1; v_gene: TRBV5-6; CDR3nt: TGTGCCAGCAGCTTCTGGGGCATCTTGAACACTGAAGCTTTCTTT; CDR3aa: CASSFWGILNTEAFF
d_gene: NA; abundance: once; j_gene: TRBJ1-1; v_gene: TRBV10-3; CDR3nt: TGTGCCATCAGTGATACAGTCATGAACACTGAAGCTTTCTTT; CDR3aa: CAISDTVMNTEAFF
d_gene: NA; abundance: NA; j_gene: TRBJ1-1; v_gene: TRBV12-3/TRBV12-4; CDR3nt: TGTGCCAGCAGTTTCGGGGAAAACACTGAAGCTTTCTTT; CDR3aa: CASSFGENTEAFF
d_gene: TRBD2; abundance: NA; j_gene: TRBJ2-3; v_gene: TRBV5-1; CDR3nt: TGCGCCAGCAGCTCCCGGGAGGGGACAAAAAGCACAGATACGCAGTATTTT; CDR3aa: CASSSREGTKSTDTQYF
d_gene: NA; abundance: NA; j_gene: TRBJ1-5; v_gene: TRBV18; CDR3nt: TGTGCCAGCTCACCGCCGGGACAAAATAGCAATCAGCCCCAGCATTTT; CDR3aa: CASSPPGQNSNQPQHF
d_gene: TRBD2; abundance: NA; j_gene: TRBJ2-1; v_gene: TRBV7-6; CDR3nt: TGTGCCAGCAGCCTCGGACTAGCGGGGGGTCACAATGAGCAGTTCTTC; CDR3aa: CASSLGLAGGHNEQFF